This T cell receptor (beta chain) was sequenced for a study of T cells in localized non-small cell lung cancer. Study outcomes and limitations: Sequencing, confined to only one tumor region, leaves heterogeneity possible. Greater blood T cell density accompanied longer overall survival.

On this clone: Its cognate antigen is unknown.

Profiled with immunoSEQ multiplex PCR; TCRdb holds only in-frame clones, not every one. The table has under 45,000 clones, about 80% seen once. The sample was PBMCs, taken before any cancer treatment. The sequence was collected from a man aged 40-75 years with stage II lung adenocarcinoma.

The CDR3 DNA reads TGTGCCACCGTGGACAGGGGAATTGGCAATCAGCCCCAGCATTTT. It specifies CATVDRGIGNQPQHF. V and J are TRBV19 and TRBJ1-5, with 9 positions matching TRBD1. The CDR3 is 15 residues long. Germline V CDR1 and CDR2: LNHDA, SQIVND (reference sequence). J gave up 2 bases and V 10 bases, and 9 bases lay outside the gene matches.